What follows are 20 T cell receptor beta chains derived from one specimen sequenced in a study of T cells in women clearing cervical HPV infection. Profiling relied on immunoSEQ multiplex PCR, and the TCRdb table lists in-frame clones only, not all of them. The data show tens of thousands of clones, and the top ten clones hold more than 1%. The sequenced material came from blood buffy coat. The receptor set was obtained from a woman between 18 and 70 years old with a cervical HPV16 infection that either progressed to CIN3+ or cleared (not recorded which).

A remark on this clone: The CDR3 is cut off 3 residues early in the read; its end comes from the germline J gene. The gene calls are TRBV7-2 and TRBJ2-3, with D maybe TRBD1 (6 bases). The CDR3 consists of 13 residues. Germline assignment: CDR1 SGHTA and CDR2 FQGNSA. The DNA read from the CDR3 is TGTGCCAGCAGCTACCAGGGGAATCAGCCG. This encodes CASSYQGNQP. The CDR3 in full is CASSYQGNQPQYF.

In the case of this clone: The CDR3 end is not reached by the read, which stops 3 residues before it; the germline J gene fills it in. V and J are TRBV5-4 and TRBJ2-2; 8 nucleotides agree with TRBD1. V was clipped by 3 bases and J by 7 bases; unmatched bases: 5. The germline V gene has CDR1 SGHNT and CDR2 YYREEE (reference sequence). This CDR3 region has 14 residues. The CDR3 sequence is CASSSGQGNGELFF. Partial CDR3 DNA: TGTGCCAGCAGCTCCGGACAGGGAAACGGGGAG.

CDR3 region: CASSPDSSSTDTQYF. The CDR3 bases that were read are TGTGCCAGCTCACCGGACAGTTCTAGCACAGATACG. The rearrangement joins TRBV18 to TRBJ2-3; possibly TRBD1 for D (6 bases). The read comes to an end 3 residues before the CDR3 does, leaving the germline J gene to fill in the end. The CDR3 runs to 15 residues. V dropped 3 bases and J dropped 0 bases, with 10 bases sitting between them. Germline assignment: CDR1 KGHSH and CDR2 LQKENI.

In regard to this clone: Read sequence stops 3 residues before the CDR3 end, and the germline J gene provides the missing end. The rearrangement uses TRBV11-3 and TRBJ1-1, with D hard to call. The CDR3 loop spans 14 amino acids. The germline CDR1 and CDR2 sequences are SGHNT and YENEEA. The V and J ends lost 3 bases and 3 bases respectively, with 11 bases between them. The CDR3 bases that were read are TGTGCCAGCAGCTTGTACAGTGGCGACACTGAA. It yields the protein CASSLYSGDTE. The CDR3 reads in full as CASSLYSGDTEAFF.

A remark on this clone: From the germline J gene comes the end of the CDR3, since the read stops 3 residues before it. The chain carries TRBV7-9 and TRBJ1-1, with a tentative D call TRBD1 (5 bases). The CDR3 loop spans 13 amino acids. Germline lookup yields CDR1 SEHNR and CDR2 FQNEAQ (reference sequence). Trimming took off 8 bases at V and 2 bases at J, with 12 bases between the two ends. CDR3: CASQGAQNTEAFF. The part of the CDR3 DNA that was read is TGTGCCAGCCAAGGGGCCCAAAACACTGAA.

Notes on this clone: The read comes to an end 3 residues before the CDR3 does, leaving the germline J gene to fill in the end. V gene TRBV5-1 combines with J gene TRBJ2-7; D perhaps matches TRBD1 (6 bases). The germline CDR1 and CDR2 sequences are SGHRS and YFSETQ. V lost 6 bases and J 5 bases, leaving 12 bases between the germline ends. The CDR3 length is 12 residues. The CDR3 DNA, read in part, is TGCGCCAGCACAGACAGGCCCAACGAG. Residues: CASTDRPNE. The whole CDR3 sequence is CASTDRPNEQYF.

With respect to this clone: Read sequence stops 3 residues before the CDR3 end, and the germline J gene provides the missing end. The gene calls are TRBV18 and TRBJ1-6; D is unresolved. Trimming took off 1 base at V and 8 bases at J, with 12 bases between the two ends. Germline-derived CDR1 and CDR2 are KGHSH and LQKENI. The length of the CDR3 is 15 residues. The sequenced CDR3 bases are TGTGCCAGCTCACCACGTGGTGTAGATGATTCACCC. Its protein is CASSPRGVDDSP. The entire CDR3 protein is CASSPRGVDDSPLHF.

As concerns this clone: The DNA ends 3 residues before the CDR3 does, and the rest of the CDR3 is filled in from the germline J gene. V is TRBV19 and J is TRBJ2-7; 8 bases match TRBD2. The V and J ends lost 4 bases and 2 bases, in that order; junction bases with no gene match: 4. The CDR3 runs 14 residues. The germline V gene has CDR1 LNHDA and CDR2 SQIVND (reference sequence). Partial CDR3 DNA: TGTGCCAGTAGTACGGGGACTAGAACCTACGAG. Residues: CASSTGTRTYE. The whole CDR3 protein reads CASSTGTRTYEQYF. Together with reference TRBV19 and TRBJ2-7, the CDR3 gives the full variable domain: DGGITQSPKYLFRKEGQNVTLSCEQNLNHDAMYWYRQDPGQGLRLIYYSQIVNDFQKGDIAEGYSVSREKKESFPLTVTSAQKNPTAFYLCASSTGTRTYEQYFGPGTRLTVT.

On this clone: The CDR3 is cut off 3 residues early in the read; its end comes from the germline J gene. The chain is built from TRBV5-1 and TRBJ1-6, with 8 positions matching TRBD1. With 5 bases clipped from V and 0 bases from J, the junction kept 10 bases outside the gene matches. The germline CDR1 and CDR2 sequences are SGHRS and YFSETQ. The CDR3 runs to 18 residues. CDR3 DNA, as far as it was read: TGCGCCAGCAGGGCAGGGGGCCCGATCAGCTCCTATAATTCACCC. As protein: CASRAGGPISSYNSP. The whole CDR3 reads CASRAGGPISSYNSPLHF.

A word on this clone: The observed sequence ends 3 residues before the CDR3 terminus, with the missing tail filled in from the germline J gene. V is TRBV6-4 and J is TRBJ1-2, with D maybe TRBD1 (6 bases). Trimming removed 6 bases from V and 4 bases from J, with 15 bases in between. The CDR3 loop spans 14 amino acids. Germline CDR1 and CDR2: MRHNA and SNTAGT. This CDR3 reads CASSPEGRGYGYTF. CDR3 DNA (partial): TGTGCCAGCAGCCCCGAAGGCAGGGGCTATGGC.

Note on this clone: The read ends 3 residues before the CDR3 terminus; that terminus is restored from the germline J gene. The J gene is TRBJ2-1, the V gene TRBV6-2 or TRBV6-3; a possible D gene is TRBD1 (5 bases). The CDR3 spans 15 residues. Germline assignment: CDR1 MNHEY and CDR2 SVGEGT. The V end was cut by 2 bases, the J end by 8 bases, with 16 bases between. The CDR3 loop reads CASSYRRRQGDEQFF. CDR3 DNA (partial): TGTGCCAGCAGTTACAGGAGACGCCAAGGGGATGAG.

Comment on this clone: The CDR3 end lies 3 residues beyond the end of the read and is filled in from the germline J gene. J is TRBJ1-6 and V is TRBV5-4, with 9 bases that match TRBD1. CDR3 length: 15 residues. V was pared by 5 bases and J by 5 bases, with 5 bases of the junction left unmatched. Germline V gene lookup returns CDR1 SGHNT and CDR2 YYREEE (reference sequence). The CDR3 reads CASRRQGEHNSPLHF. Partial CDR3 DNA: TGTGCCAGCAGGCGACAGGGGGAACATAATTCACCC.

For this clone: Sequencing ends 3 residues short of the CDR3 end; the germline J gene provides the rest. The genes are TRBV19 and TRBJ2-3; possible D gene TRBD1, 5 bases. The CDR3 length is 13 residues. In germline, CDR1 is LNHDA, CDR2 SQIVND (reference sequence). The CDR3 loop reads CASSIAREETQYF. Partial CDR3 DNA: TGTGCCAGTAGTATAGCCAGGGAAGAGACG. The full variable domain, with the rest looked up from reference TRBV19 and TRBJ2-3, is DGGITQSPKYLFRKEGQNVTLSCEQNLNHDAMYWYRQDPGQGLRLIYYSQIVNDFQKGDIAEGYSVSREKKESFPLTVTSAQKNPTAFYLCASSIAREETQYFGPGTRLTVL.

As regards this clone: The CDR3 is cut off 3 residues early in the read; its end comes from the germline J gene. V and J are TRBV7-9 and TRBJ1-1; tentatively, D is TRBD1 (5 bases). V lost 6 bases, J lost 7 bases, and 9 bases lay in between. Germline values: CDR1 SEHNR, CDR2 FQNEAQ (reference sequence). The CDR3 has 11 residues. Here the CDR3 reads CASRGGGEAFF. The covered CDR3 bases are TGTGCCAGCAGGGGGGGTGGTGAA.

The CDR3 bases that were read are TGTGCCAGCAGCCAAGCCGCCTCGCGGGGGGTGTACGAG. This codes for CASSQAASRGVYE. The entire CDR3 is CASSQAASRGVYEQYF. This chain uses TRBV4-2 with TRBJ2-7; 8 nucleotides match TRBD2. The read terminates 3 residues ahead of where the CDR3 ends, so the germline J gene completes it. V dropped 1 base and J dropped 4; count of bases not matched to a gene: 9. This CDR3 is built from 16 residues. Germline CDR1 is LGHNA and CDR2 is YNFKEQ.

About this clone itself: The observed sequence ends 3 residues before the CDR3 terminus, with the missing tail filled in from the germline J gene. The gene calls are TRBV19 and TRBJ2-1; D is possibly TRBD1 (6 bases). CDR3 length: 15 amino acids. V was clipped by 7 bases and J by 6 bases, with 19 bases between them. CDR1 and CDR2 (germline): LNHDA, SQIVND (reference sequence). CDR3 region: CASIGRGSGSNEQFF. The DNA read from the CDR3 is TGTGCCAGTATCGGCAGGGGTTCGGGATCCAATGAG.

On this clone itself: The CDR3 end lies 3 residues beyond the end of the read and is filled in from the germline J gene. The chain is built from TRBV20-1 and TRBJ1-1; D might be TRBD1 (6 bases). Germline V CDR1 and CDR2: DFQATT, SNEGSKA (reference sequence). V lost 6 bases to trimming and J lost 4 bases, with 15 bases between them. CDR3 length equals 13 residues. This CDR3 is CSATTGSATEAFF. The part of the CDR3 DNA that was read is TGCAGTGCCACGACAGGCTCTGCCACTGAA.

Points on this clone: The missing CDR3 end, 3 residues past where the read stops, is filled in from the germline J gene. The rearrangement joins TRBV6-1 to TRBJ2-7; TRBD1 matches 10 bases. The CDR3 runs 14 residues. In germline, CDR1 is MNHNS, CDR2 SASEGT. Trimming cost V 4 bases and J 2 bases; bases outside gene matches: 2. Incomplete CDR3 DNA: TGTGCCAGCAGTGTGGGGACAGGGGCCTACGAG. Amino acids: CASSVGTGAYE. The complete CDR3 reads CASSVGTGAYEQYF.

Note on this clone: From the germline J gene comes the end of the CDR3, since the read stops 3 residues before it. The J gene is TRBJ2-1, the V gene TRBV29-1; D is perhaps TRBD1 (7 bases). Germline lookup yields CDR1 SQVTM and CDR2 ANQGSEA. The CDR3 is 12 residues long. Trimming shortened V by 6 bases and J by 7 bases, and 13 bases separated the two germline ends. The chain's CDR3 is CSVGGQFNEQFF. CDR3 DNA, as far as it was read: TGCAGCGTCGGGGGACAGTTTAATGAG.

Note on this clone: The read ends 3 residues before the CDR3 terminus; that terminus is restored from the germline J gene. The chain couples TRBV11-1 to TRBJ2-1; 12 bases are a match to TRBD2. The V and J ends lost 7 bases and 9 bases, in that order; junction bases with no gene match: 10. The germline V gene has CDR1 SGHAT and CDR2 FQDESV (reference sequence). The CDR3 has 15 residues. The CDR3 loop reads CASNPWTSGDSEQFF. CDR3 DNA (partial): TGTGCCAGCAACCCCTGGACTAGCGGGGATAGTGAG. Full variable domain (missing parts from reference TRBV11-1 and TRBJ2-1): EAEVAQSPRYKITEKSQAVAFWCDPISGHATLYWYRQILGQGPELLVQFQDESVVDDSQLPKDRFSAERLKGVDSTLKIQPAELGDSAMYLCASNPWTSGDSEQFFGPGTRLTVL.